The 29 T cell receptor beta chains presented below share a single source sample, sequenced in a study of blood T cell repertoires in COVID-19. Profiled with immunoSEQ multiplex PCR; TCRdb holds only in-frame clones, not every one. The sample has more than 200,000 clones; 86% are singletons. The source material was peripheral blood. The receptors originated from a woman in her 50s with COVID-19, enrolled during active disease.

The rearrangement joins TRBV24-1 to TRBJ2-1; TRBD1 might be the D (6 bases). Looked up from germline, CDR1 is KGHDR and CDR2 is SFDVKD. The V end lost 1 base, the J end lost 10 bases, and 10 bases lay between the germline ends. This CDR3 has 13 amino acids. CDR3 DNA sequence: TGTGCCACCAGTGATTTACCCGGGACAGAGCAGTTCTTC. Protein sequence: CATSDLPGTEQFF.

This chain uses TRBV12-3 or TRBV12-4 with TRBJ1-3, with D unclear. The length of the CDR3 is 12 residues. V lost 6 bases to trimming and J lost 5 bases, with 8 bases between them. The CDR3 bases are TGTGCCAGCAGCCGCAGAAGAAACACCATATATTTT. The encoded protein is CASSRRRNTIYF.

The V and J genes are TRBV5-1 and TRBJ2-1, with no clear D. The CDR3 is 16 amino acids. Deletions cut 0 bases from V and 0 bases from J, with 10 bases between. Germline loops: CDR1 SGHRS, CDR2 YFSETQ. The CDR3 region is CASSLDSINSYNEQFF. CDR3 sequence (DNA): TGCGCCAGCAGCTTGGACTCCATAAACTCCTACAATGAGCAGTTCTTC.

The gene calls are TRBV19 and TRBJ2-3; 11 nucleotides line up with TRBD2. The ends lost 5 bases at V and 2 bases at J; junction bases unmatched: 6. Germline V gene sequence: CDR1 LNHDA, CDR2 SQIVND (reference sequence). The CDR3 runs 16 residues. The DNA of the CDR3 is TGTGCCAGTAGTCCCGTAGCGGGGGGGCACACAGATACGCAGTATTTT. This sequence encodes CASSPVAGGHTDTQYF. Supplemented by reference TRBV19 and TRBJ2-3, the full variable domain reads DGGITQSPKYLFRKEGQNVTLSCEQNLNHDAMYWYRQDPGQGLRLIYYSQIVNDFQKGDIAEGYSVSREKKESFPLTVTSAQKNPTAFYLCASSPVAGGHTDTQYFGPGTRLTVL.

The V call is TRBV5-1, the J call TRBJ1-1, with D possibly TRBD1 on 5 matching bases. Germline CDR1 reads SGHRS; CDR2 reads YFSETQ. Trimming removed 0 bases from V and 8 bases from J, with 20 bases in between. This CDR3 comprises 16 residues. The CDR3: CASSLGGYKDSAEAFF. CDR3 coding DNA: TGCGCCAGCAGCTTGGGGGGTTACAAAGACAGCGCAGAAGCTTTCTTT.

The CDR3 DNA sequence: TGTGCCATTTCGCGGGGGACCAGAGATACGCAGTATTTT. Protein: CAISRGTRDTQYF. This chain connects TRBV19 to TRBJ2-3; TRBD2 agrees at 7 bases. J was trimmed by 5 bases and V by 10 bases; bases with no gene match: 9. CDR3 length: 13 residues. CDR1 is LNHDA, CDR2 SQIVND, per germline (reference sequence).

V and J are TRBV7-6 and TRBJ1-3; no firm D call. Per germline, CDR1 SGHVS and CDR2 FNYEAQ. The CDR3 runs to 15 residues. V lost 5 bases and J lost 6, with 17 bases in between. CDR3 amino acids: CASSPPGNVANTIYF. The CDR3 bases are TGTGCCAGCAGCCCCCCGGGTAACGTGGCAAACACCATATATTTT. Full variable domain (outside the CDR3, taken from reference TRBV7-6 and TRBJ1-3): GAGVSQSPRYKVTKRGQDVALRCDPISGHVSLYWYRQALGQGPEFLTYFNYEAQQDKSGLPNDRFSAERPEGSISTLTIQRTEQRDSAMYRCASSPPGNVANTIYFGEGSWLTVV.

This clone was recorded a few times. The V call is TRBV7-8, the J call TRBJ2-3; 7 bases are a match to TRBD2. The CDR3 sequence is 15 residues long. CDR1 SGHVS and CDR2 FQNEAQ come from the germline V gene. V lost 4 bases, J lost 6 bases, and 10 bases stayed unmatched. CDR3 loop: CASSSGGHYRDTQYF. In DNA form, the CDR3 reads TGTGCCAGCAGCTCGGGAGGTCATTATCGTGATACGCAGTATTTT.

The J gene is TRBJ1-1, the V gene TRBV19, with 7 bases identical to TRBD1. The CDR3 covers 14 residues. Germline-derived CDR1 and CDR2 are LNHDA and SQIVND (reference sequence). V gave up 6 bases and J gave up 0 bases; unmatched junction bases: 4. The CDR3 region is CASSYRGMNTEAFF. The CDR3 DNA reads TGTGCCAGTAGCTACAGGGGAATGAACACTGAAGCTTTCTTT. Full variable domain (outside the CDR3, taken from reference TRBV19 and TRBJ1-1): DGGITQSPKYLFRKEGQNVTLSCEQNLNHDAMYWYRQDPGQGLRLIYYSQIVNDFQKGDIAEGYSVSREKKESFPLTVTSAQKNPTAFYLCASSYRGMNTEAFFGQGTRLTVV.

The V gene is TRBV19, the J gene TRBJ1-5, with a possible D match to TRBD1 (5 bases). This CDR3 is 16 amino acids long. Trimming left V 0 bases short and J 1 base short, with 10 bases between. CDR1 and CDR2 from the germline V gene are LNHDA and SQIVND (reference sequence). The CDR3 coding sequence is TGTGCCAGTAGTATAGACAGGGCGGTCAGCAATCAGCCCCAGCATTTT. It specifies CASSIDRAVSNQPQHF.

This clone was counted only a few times. J is TRBJ2-7 and V is TRBV7-9; D unclear. There are 13 residues in the CDR3. V lost 5 bases and J 4 bases, leaving 12 bases between the germline ends. Germline CDR1 reads SEHNR; CDR2 reads FQNEAQ (reference sequence). The CDR3 region is CASSHISGYEQYF. The CDR3 nucleotides are TGTGCCAGCAGCCATATCTCCGGGTACGAGCAGTACTTC.

The rearrangement joins TRBV7-8 to TRBJ2-7, with D possibly being TRBD2 (5 bases). Per germline, CDR1 SGHVS and CDR2 FQNEAQ. The CDR3 consists of 14 residues. V was trimmed by 1 base and J by 3 bases, leaving 10 bases between them. CDR3 region: CASSLGQRIYEQYV. The CDR3 nucleotides are TGTGCCAGCAGCTTAGGCCAGCGGATCTACGAGCAGTACGTC.

This chain connects TRBV4-1 to TRBJ1-4, with 10 positions matching TRBD1. V lost 5 bases and J lost 6; bases outside the gene matches: 3. The CDR3 has 14 residues. Germline CDR1 is MGHRA and CDR2 is YSYEKL. The CDR3 is CASSGTGEDEKLFF. The CDR3 DNA reads as TGCGCCAGCAGCGGGACAGGGGAGGATGAAAAACTGTTTTTT.

This chain uses TRBV27 with TRBJ2-5; 10 bases line up with TRBD1. With 5 bases clipped from V and 6 bases from J, the junction kept 6 bases outside the gene matches. In germline, CDR1 is MNHEY, CDR2 SMNVEV (reference sequence). This CDR3 has 14 amino acids. The CDR3 DNA follows: TGTGCCAGCAGTATAGGACAGGGGGGACAGACCCAGTACTTC. This encodes CASSIGQGGQTQYF.

This clone is a singleton in its sample. The chain uses TRBV5-1 and TRBJ2-3; TRBD2 matches 7 bases. The CDR3 loop spans 16 amino acids. Germline CDR1 is SGHRS and CDR2 is YFSETQ. V dropped 4 bases and J dropped 0; count of bases not matched to a gene: 8. The CDR3 spells CASSTLAAQSTDTQYF. The DNA of the CDR3 is TGCGCCAGCAGCACCCTAGCGGCCCAGAGCACAGATACGCAGTATTTT.

In regard to this clone: The sample holds other DNA sequences that translate to the same CDR3. V is TRBV3-1 (or the pseudogene TRBV3-2) and J is TRBJ2-7; 15 nucleotides line up with TRBD2. Germline V gene lookup returns CDR1 LGHDT and CDR2 YNNKEL (reference sequence). V lost 4 bases and J lost 4; bases outside the gene matches: 2. The CDR3 is made up of 15 amino acids. The CDR3 bases are TGTGCCAGCAGCCTCGGGACTAGCGGGGGGTACGAGCAGTACTTC. This codes for CASSLGTSGGYEQYF.

V gene TRBV27 combines with J gene TRBJ2-2; D is unclear. From germline, CDR1 is MNHEY and CDR2 SMNVEV (reference sequence). V lost 8 bases, J lost 8 bases, and 9 bases lay in between. CDR3 length: 11 amino acids. CDR3 sequence (DNA): TGTGCCAGCTCCGTTGCGGGGGAGCTGTTTTTT. Protein sequence: CASSVAGELFF.

The J gene is TRBJ2-2, the V gene TRBV27; D is possibly TRBD1 (6 bases). This CDR3 is built from 14 residues. Germline V gene sequence: CDR1 MNHEY, CDR2 SMNVEV (reference sequence). Trimming removed 5 bases from V and 4 bases from J, with 11 bases in between. The CDR3: CASSTSTGTGELFF. CDR3 sequence (DNA): TGTGCCAGCAGTACCTCGACAGGCACCGGGGAGCTGTTTTTT.

The chain links TRBV19 to TRBJ1-2, with a weak D call TRBD1 (5 bases). Germline assignment: CDR1 LNHDA and CDR2 SQIVND (reference sequence). This CDR3 comprises 13 residues. With 3 bases removed from V and 7 bases from J, the gap between germline ends came to 12 bases. As DNA, the CDR3 is TGTGCCAGTAGTATGGTACAGGTCGGTGGCTACACCTTC. Protein sequence: CASSMVQVGGYTF.

The chain carries TRBV19 and TRBJ2-6, with D perhaps TRBD1 (6 bases). Germline V gives CDR1 LNHDA, CDR2 SQIVND (reference sequence). V was pared by 5 bases and J by 3 bases, with 11 bases between. This CDR3 comprises 15 residues. The CDR3 nucleotides are TGTGCCAGTAGTCTACAGGGTGGTGGGGCCAACGTCCTGACTTTC. Protein sequence: CASSLQGGGANVLTF. The full variable domain, rest sourced from reference TRBV19 and TRBJ2-6, is DGGITQSPKYLFRKEGQNVTLSCEQNLNHDAMYWYRQDPGQGLRLIYYSQIVNDFQKGDIAEGYSVSREKKESFPLTVTSAQKNPTAFYLCASSLQGGGANVLTFGAGSRLTVL.

This clone was counted once. The chain employs TRBV28 and TRBJ2-5; weak D call: TRBD1 (6 bases). The CDR3 has 14 residues. V dropped 6 bases and J dropped 4 bases, with 15 bases sitting between them. CDR1 MDHEN and CDR2 SYDVKM come from the germline V gene. CDR3 coding DNA: TGTGCCAGCAGCCCCACAGGGTCGGCAGAGACCCAGTACTTC. It encodes CASSPTGSAETQYF.

V is TRBV19 and J is TRBJ1-1; the D is unclear. The V end lost 4 bases, the J end lost 3 bases, and 9 bases lay between the germline ends. Germline lookup yields CDR1 LNHDA and CDR2 SQIVND (reference sequence). CDR3 length: 13 amino acids. In DNA, the CDR3 is TGTGCCAGTAGTACGAGGGTATACACTGAAGCTTTCTTT. Protein sequence: CASSTRVYTEAFF.

The chain employs TRBV24-1 and TRBJ2-5; 7 nucleotides match TRBD1. This CDR3 has 16 residues. The junction had 10 bases not matched to a gene; V was cut back by 2 bases and J by 5 bases. Germline V lookup: CDR1 KGHDR, CDR2 SFDVKD. The CDR3 DNA is TGTGCCACCAGTGATTACAGGGGCGGGCTTGGGGAGACCCAGTACTTC. Its protein product is CATSDYRGGLGETQYF.

The rearrangement joins TRBV19 to TRBJ2-3, with 15 positions matching TRBD2. The CDR3 extends over 16 amino acids. Germline V gene lookup returns CDR1 LNHDA and CDR2 SQIVND (reference sequence). Losses at the gene ends were 5 bases for V and 1 base for J; bases not matched to a gene: 1. As DNA, the CDR3 is TGTGCCAGTAGTCGGACTAGCGGGGGGGGCACAGATACGCAGTATTTT. As protein: CASSRTSGGGTDTQYF.

The CDR3 here is CASSLRTANTEAFF. The CDR3 DNA is TGCGCCAGCAGCTTAAGGACAGCTAACACTGAAGCTTTCTTT. The rearrangement joins TRBV5-1 to TRBJ1-1; the D gene is possibly TRBD1 (6 bases). The germline CDR1 and CDR2 sequences are SGHRS and YFSETQ. This CDR3 is 14 amino acids long. V was cut by 2 bases and J by 2 bases, with 10 bases left in between.

The chain employs TRBV11-2 and TRBJ1-2; TRBD1 is a possible D gene (6 bases). From germline, CDR1 is SGHAT and CDR2 FQNNGV. The CDR3 spans 18 residues. The V and J ends lost 4 bases and 0 bases respectively, with 21 bases between them. CDR3 loop: CASSSNQGHKLANYGYTF. In DNA form, the CDR3 reads TGTGCCAGCAGCTCCAACCAGGGACACAAGTTAGCTAACTATGGCTACACCTTC.

The chain is built from TRBV27 and TRBJ1-6; 8 positions agree with TRBD1. This CDR3 region has 14 residues. The germline V gene encodes CDR1 MNHEY and CDR2 SMNVEV (reference sequence). With 4 bases clipped from V and 10 bases from J, the junction kept 6 bases outside the gene matches. CDR3 in amino acids: CASSSRGRSSPLHF. CDR3 in DNA: TGTGCCAGCAGTTCCAGGGGGCGTAGCTCACCCCTCCACTTT.

The chain carries TRBV5-6 and TRBJ2-5, with D possibly matching TRBD2 (5 bases). Trimming cost V 7 bases and J 4 bases, with 5 bases left between them. Germline CDR1 reads SGHDT; CDR2 reads YYEEEE. The CDR3 contains 10 residues. As DNA, the CDR3 is TGTGCCAGCGCGGGAGAGACCCAGTACTTC. Protein product: CASAGETQYF.

The chain joins TRBV30 to TRBJ2-7; the match to TRBD1 covers 10 bases. The CDR3 spans 15 residues. Per germline, CDR1 GTSNPN and CDR2 SVGIG (reference sequence). The V gene end was trimmed by 2 bases and the J gene end by 2 bases; junction bases not matched to a gene: 6. Here the CDR3 DNA reads TGTGCCTGGAGTAACCCGGGACAGGGGACCTACGAGCAGTACTTC. Translated, it gives CAWSNPGQGTYEQYF.